This TCR beta chain is drawn from a study of blood T cells in healthy people across ages. Overall study results and limits: A conclusive naive versus antigen-experienced comparison was prevented by the unsorted PBMCs.

Every donor provided roughly 10 milliliters of peripheral blood. This CDR3 is built from 16 residues. The V gene end was trimmed by 2 bases and the J gene end by 3 bases; junction bases not matched to a gene: 7. On this clonotype: Its matching antigen is unknown.

The authors ran a second PCR of roughly 6 to 12 cycles using a sample-barcoded 5' primer and a J-beta primer mix. A 12-random-nucleotide template-switch adaptor tagged each cDNA molecule. TCRdb itself ran the 5' RACE reads through MiXCR, one entry per CDR3 protein. The sample holds 700,000 to 900,000 distinct CDR3 sequences; approximately 55% are singletons and the top ten take approximately 40%. The sequenced material came from blood. The V and J genes are TRBV12-3 or TRBV12-4 and TRBJ2-7; TRBD1 matches at 10 bases. The clonotype originates from an elderly man in good health. The CDR3 loop reads CASSLQGTGVIYEQYF. CDR3 bases: TGTGCCAGCAGTTTACAAGGGACAGGGGTAATCTACGAGCAGTACTTC.